A selection of T cell receptor beta chains follows, all from one sample in a study of technical replicates of blood from several donors. The protocol was immunoSEQ multiplex PCR, while the TCRdb copy is restricted to in-frame clones and leaves out a portion. The profile shows approximately 70,000 clones, 91% of them singletons. Sequenced input: T cells isolated from PBMCs. The receptors shown here come from a human donor in good health. Some clones in this sample may be carry-over from other donors' samples. Both conserved end residues are part of each CDR3. A D gene is named only where the DNA matches it firmly. Some rows mark clone size as missing; the rest say once, few, many or name a class of expanded clone.

v_gene	d_gene	j_gene	abundance	CDR3nt	CDR3aa
TRBV7-9	TRBD1	TRBJ1-1	.	TGTGCCAGCAGCTTTTTCTCGGGACAGGGCAACACTGAAGCTTTCTTT	CASSFFSGQGNTEAFF
TRBV10-3	TRBD2	TRBJ2-2	.	TGTGCCATCAGTGCTTCGGGGGGGGAGAGCACCGGGGAGCTGTTTTTT	CAISASGGESTGELFF
TRBV7-9	.	TRBJ2-3	.	TGTGCCAGCAGCGAGCATGTGACTAACACAGATACGCAGTATTTT	CASSEHVTNTDTQYF
TRBV5-8	.	TRBJ2-7	.	TGTGCCAGCAGCTTGGCAGGGCCTAGCTCCTACGAGCAGTACTTC	CASSLAGPSSYEQYF
TRBV13	TRBD2	TRBJ2-1	few	TGTGCCAGCAGCGAAAATTCGGGACTAGCGTCCTACAATGAGCAGTTCTTC	CASSENSGLASYNEQFF
TRBV11-2	.	TRBJ2-5	.	TGTGCCAGCAGCGACTGGGCCGGGAAAGAGACCCAGTACTTC	CASSDWAGKETQYF
TRBV27	.	TRBJ2-7	.	TGTGCCAGCAGTTTTGGGACAACCTACGAGCAGTACTTC	CASSFGTTYEQYF
TRBV6-5	TRBD1	TRBJ1-5	.	TGTGCCAGCAGTTACTCTTACAGGGGACCCAATCAGCCCCAGCATTTT	CASSYSYRGPNQPQHF
TRBV2	.	TRBJ2-5	few	TGTGCCAGCAGTGAAAATGCGTTTACCGAGACCCAGTACTTC	CASSENAFTETQYF
TRBV4-1	.	TRBJ1-5	once	TGCGCCAGCAGCCAAGTGCGCGCGAGACAATTTAATCAGCCCCAGCATTTT	CASSQVRARQFNQPQHF
TRBV11-3	.	TRBJ2-2	few	TGTGCCAGCAGCTTAGACGGGAACACCGGGGAGCTGTTTTTT	CASSLDGNTGELFF
TRBV4-2	TRBD2	TRBJ2-1	.	TGTGCCAGCAGCATAGGACTAGCCGTTAACAATGAGCAGTTCTTC	CASSIGLAVNNEQFF
TRBV28	.	TRBJ1-1	.	TGTGCCAGCATCTCGGACTACTCTGAAGCTTTCTTT	CASISDYSEAFF
TRBV19	.	TRBJ2-1	.	TGTGCCAGTAGTATCCAACTGAGCTCCTACAATGAGCAGTTCTTC	CASSIQLSSYNEQFF
TRBV5-1	.	TRBJ2-1	.	TGCGCCAGTCATAGGGGGAGCGGCGGTTACAATGAGCAGTTCTTC	CASHRGSGGYNEQFF
TRBV9	TRBD1	TRBJ1-1	.	TGTGCCAGCAGCGCGACCCGGGACAGGGCCATGAACACTGAAGCTTTCTTT	CASSATRDRAMNTEAFF
TRBV19	.	TRBJ2-2	.	TGTGCCAGTAGTATAGGCGGGTGGGAGCTGTTTTTT	CASSIGGWELFF
TRBV28	TRBD2	TRBJ2-3	.	TGTGCCAGCACCTCGGGTAGCGGGGGGGTCATCGGGGATACGCAGTATTTT	CASTSGSGGVIGDTQYF
TRBV5-1	TRBD1	TRBJ2-2	.	TGCGCCAGCAGCTCCGTACGGACAGGGGGCAACACCGGGGAGCTGTTTTTT	CASSSVRTGGNTGELFF
TRBV6-6	TRBD1	TRBJ1-2	.	TGTGCCAGCAGTTACGCTACAGGGGGCGACTATGGCTACACCTTC	CASSYATGGDYGYTF
TRBV7-6	.	TRBJ2-5	.	TGTGCCAGCAGCTTAAAGGGGATAGAGACCCAGTACTTC	CASSLKGIETQYF
TRBV6-1	TRBD2	TRBJ2-4	.	TGTGCCAGCAGTGTTGCCCAAAGCGGGAGAGGCATTCAGTACTTC	CASSVAQSGRGIQYF
TRBV28	TRBD2	TRBJ2-3	.	TGTGCCAGCAGTCCTACTTTACCGACTAGCGGGGGGGGCCTTACGCAGTATTTT	CASSPTLPTSGGGLTQYF
TRBV11-2	.	TRBJ1-2	.	TGTGCCACCCCGGACAGCAGTAACTATGGCTACACCTTC	CATPDSSNYGYTF
TRBV7-6	.	TRBJ2-7	.	TGTGCCAGCAGCTCCATTGGAGGGGAGCAGTACTTC	CASSSIGGEQYF
TRBV29-1	.	TRBJ1-5	.	TGCAGCGTTACTCTAGTGGCGAGCAATCAGCCCCAGCATTTT	CSVTLVASNQPQHF
TRBV19	TRBD1	TRBJ1-1	.	TGTGCCAGTATGTTCCAGGGGGCGGCCACTGAAGCTTTCTTT	CASMFQGAATEAFF
TRBV5-5	.	TRBJ2-2	.	TGTGCCAGCACCTTCTCCTTGCGAGGCTCCGGGGAGCTGTTTTTT	CASTFSLRGSGELFF
TRBV18	.	TRBJ2-5	.	TGTGCCAGCTCCCCGCGAGAGCGGACCGTTAAAGAGACCCAGTACTTC	CASSPRERTVKETQYF
TRBV19	.	TRBJ2-7	.	TGTGCCAGTAGTATCGGAGCAACCTACGAGCAGTACTTC	CASSIGATYEQYF
TRBV7-9	.	TRBJ2-5	.	TGTGCCAGCAGCTTAGCCGACAGGAGGGAGACCCAGTACTTC	CASSLADRRETQYF
TRBV18	.	TRBJ2-5	.	TGTGCCAGCTCACCACCGGAGGCACCGGGTGGGACCCAGTACTTC	CASSPPEAPGGTQYF
TRBV10-1	.	TRBJ2-2	.	TGCGCCACCAGAGGGGGTGGCTACACCGGGGAGCTGTTTTTT	CATRGGGYTGELFF
TRBV6-5	.	TRBJ2-5	once	TGTGCCAGCAGTTACCGAGGTTCTGAGACCCAGTACTTC	CASSYRGSETQYF
TRBV11-2	.	TRBJ1-3	.	TGTGCCAGCAGCGCACGGGTAGAGGGAAACACCATATATTTT	CASSARVEGNTIYF
TRBV4-2	.	TRBJ2-1	.	TGTGCCAGCAGCCAAGCGCGGGTAGTCGGCGATGAGCAGTTCTTC	CASSQARVVGDEQFF
TRBV5-1	TRBD2	TRBJ2-2	.	TGCGCCAGCAGCGCAGGGACTAGCGGGGGGGCCGGCACCGGGGAGCTGTTTTTT	CASSAGTSGGAGTGELFF
TRBV5-4	TRBD1	TRBJ2-7	.	TGTGCCAGCAGCTTGGACTTGGGGACAGTCTACGAGCAGTACTTC	CASSLDLGTVYEQYF
TRBV6-5	.	TRBJ1-6	.	TGTGCCAGCAGTCACGGAGTGGCCCTAAATTCACCCCTCCACTTT	CASSHGVALNSPLHF
TRBV9	TRBD2	TRBJ2-5	.	TGTGCCAGCAGCGCCTCCGGACTAGATCAAGAGACCCAGTACTTC	CASSASGLDQETQYF
TRBV7-9	TRBD1	TRBJ1-4	once	TGTGCCAGCAGACCGAAACAGGGGGAGGATGAAAAACTGTTTTTT	CASRPKQGEDEKLFF
TRBV5-1	TRBD2	TRBJ2-5	.	TGCGCCAGCAGCCTCTCTAGCGGGGGGGCCCCATGGCAAGAGACCCAGTACTTC	CASSLSSGGAPWQETQYF
TRBV27	TRBD1	TRBJ1-2	.	TGTGCCAGCAGCACAGGGGGAACGGCCTACACCTTC	CASSTGGTAYTF
TRBV29-1	TRBD2	TRBJ2-1	.	TGCAGCGGGATCCGCCTAGCGGGATCAGAAGAGCAGTTCTTC	CSGIRLAGSEEQFF
TRBV29-1	.	TRBJ2-7	.	TGCAGCGTTGGACAGACGTCCTCCTACGAGCAGTACTTC	CSVGQTSSYEQYF
TRBV7-2	TRBD1	TRBJ2-3	.	TGTGCCAGCAGCCAGAGGACAGGAATGGCAGATACGCAGTATTTT	CASSQRTGMADTQYF
TRBV5-4	TRBD1	TRBJ2-7	.	TGTGCCAGCAGCCAGGGGGACAGGGACCCCTACGAGCAGTATTTC	CASSQGDRDPYEQYF
TRBV7-9	TRBD1	TRBJ1-4	.	TGTGCCAGCAGCTTAGCCGCCGGACAGGCGATCAATGAAAAACTGTTTTTT	CASSLAAGQAINEKLFF
TRBV10-3	.	TRBJ1-1	once	TGTGCCATCAGGTCTAGCCAGGCCCTAAGCAGGAACACTGAAGCTTTCTTT	CAIRSSQALSRNTEAFF
TRBV27	.	TRBJ2-7	.	TGTGCCAGCAGTTTATATGCCATAGGCGGAGGGCCGAGGGAGCAGTACTTC	CASSLYAIGGGPREQYF
TRBV7-9	TRBD2	TRBJ2-1	.	TGTGCCAGCAGCTTAGCGCAGGGTAGCGGGCACTACAATGAGCAGTTCTTC	CASSLAQGSGHYNEQFF
TRBV5-1	.	TRBJ2-5	.	TGCGCCAGCAGCCTACTAGAGCAAGAGACCCAGTACTTC	CASSLLEQETQYF
TRBV6-5	TRBD2	TRBJ2-3	.	TGTGCCAGCCGAAACAGCGGGAATACGCAGTATTTT	CASRNSGNTQYF
TRBV15	.	TRBJ1-3	once	TGTGCCACCAGTACCTCAGGGGCGTTCAAAGGAAACACCATATATTTT	CATSTSGAFKGNTIYF
TRBV27	.	TRBJ2-1	.	TGTGCCAGCAGAAACGGGAGAGGATCCTACAATGAGCAGTTCTTC	CASRNGRGSYNEQFF
TRBV6-6	.	TRBJ2-7	.	TGTGCCAGCATCCTACAGGAGGGCCCGGGATACGAGCAGTACTTC	CASILQEGPGYEQYF
TRBV5-4	TRBD2	TRBJ2-5	.	TGTGCCAGCAGCTCCCTCCAGCGGGGGGGCATAAGGGAGACCCAGTACTTC	CASSSLQRGGIRETQYF
TRBV18	TRBD1	TRBJ1-1	.	TGTGCCAGCTCACCTCGGACAGGGGGCGATACTGAAGCTTTCTTT	CASSPRTGGDTEAFF
TRBV5-4	.	TRBJ2-5	.	TGTGCCAGCAGCTTGGGACTAGAGGGAGAGACCCAGTACTTC	CASSLGLEGETQYF
TRBV6-5	.	TRBJ2-7	.	TGTGCCAGCAGGACAGGCAACCCCTACGAGCAGTACTTC	CASRTGNPYEQYF